The clone carrying this T cell receptor (beta chain) was counted only a few times. CDR1 and CDR2 from the germline V gene are MDHEN and SYDVKM. The V end was cut by 7 bases, the J end by 4 bases, with 16 bases between. CDR3 length: 15 residues. The protocol was immunoSEQ multiplex PCR, while the TCRdb copy is restricted to in-frame clones and leaves out a portion. The sample has 110,000 or so clones; about 87% are singletons. This sample was taken from a study of blood T cell repertoires in COVID-19. The genes are TRBV28 and TRBJ1-4; D might be TRBD1 (5 bases). This clonotype was obtained from a woman aged 45-60 years with acute or convalescent COVID-19. Material: peripheral blood. The chain's CDR3 is CASTPGGVNNEKLFF. The CDR3 DNA is TGTGCCAGCACCCCGGGGGGGGTGAATAATGAAAAACTGTTTTTT.